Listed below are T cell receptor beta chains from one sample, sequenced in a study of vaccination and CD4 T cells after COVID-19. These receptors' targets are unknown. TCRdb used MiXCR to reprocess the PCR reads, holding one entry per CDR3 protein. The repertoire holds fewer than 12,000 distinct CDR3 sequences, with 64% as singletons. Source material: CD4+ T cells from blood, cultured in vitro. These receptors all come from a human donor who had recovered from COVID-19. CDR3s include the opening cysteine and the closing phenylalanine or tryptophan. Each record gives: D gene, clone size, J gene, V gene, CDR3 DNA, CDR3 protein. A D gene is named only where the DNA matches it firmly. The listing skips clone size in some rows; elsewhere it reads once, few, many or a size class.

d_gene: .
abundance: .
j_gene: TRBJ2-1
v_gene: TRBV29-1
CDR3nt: TGCAGCGTTGGAGGGTCGTACAATGAGCAGTTCTTC
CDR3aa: CSVGGSYNEQFF

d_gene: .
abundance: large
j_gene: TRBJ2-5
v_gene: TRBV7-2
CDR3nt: TGTGCCAGCAGCTTCACGGGTGGAGAGACCCAGTACTTC
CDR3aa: CASSFTGGETQYF

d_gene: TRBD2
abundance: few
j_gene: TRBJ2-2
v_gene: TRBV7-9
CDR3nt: TGTGCCAGCGGGACGGGAGGGGTCGGGGAGCTGTTTTTT
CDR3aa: CASGTGGVGELFF

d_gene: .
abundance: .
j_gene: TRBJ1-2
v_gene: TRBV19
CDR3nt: TGTGCCAGTAGTATGCCTGACAGCCCCAACTATGGCTACACCTTC
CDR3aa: CASSMPDSPNYGYTF

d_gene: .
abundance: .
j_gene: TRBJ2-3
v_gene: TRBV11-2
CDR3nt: TGTGCCAGCAGCTTAGGGCGGGACAACACAGATACGCAGTATTTT
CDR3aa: CASSLGRDNTDTQYF

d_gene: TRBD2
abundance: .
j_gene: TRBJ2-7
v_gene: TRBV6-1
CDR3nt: TGTGCCAGCTCTCGGCGGGAGCCGGGTGAGCAGTACTTC
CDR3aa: CASSRREPGEQYF

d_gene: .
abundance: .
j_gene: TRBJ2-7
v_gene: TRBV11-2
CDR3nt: TGTGCCAGCAGCTTAGAGGGTCCGGGACAAGGGGAGCAGTACTTC
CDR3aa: CASSLEGPGQGEQYF

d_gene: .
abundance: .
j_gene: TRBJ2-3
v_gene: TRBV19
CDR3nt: TGTGCCAGTAAGGAGGGGGTAGGGACAGATACGCAGTATTTT
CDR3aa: CASKEGVGTDTQYF

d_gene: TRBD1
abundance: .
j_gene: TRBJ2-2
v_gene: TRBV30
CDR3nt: TGTGCCTGGACCGGGACAGGAGGGGACACCGGGGAGCTGTTTTTT
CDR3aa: CAWTGTGGDTGELFF

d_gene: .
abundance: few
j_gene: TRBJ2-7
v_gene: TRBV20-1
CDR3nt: TGCAGTGCTCCTCCCGGAGGGCAGAACTACGAGCAGTACTTC
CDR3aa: CSAPPGGQNYEQYF

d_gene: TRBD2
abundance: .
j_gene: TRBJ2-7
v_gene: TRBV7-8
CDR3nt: TGTGCCAGCAGCCCCTCCGGAGGGACTAGCTTCTACGAGCAGTACTTC
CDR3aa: CASSPSGGTSFYEQYF

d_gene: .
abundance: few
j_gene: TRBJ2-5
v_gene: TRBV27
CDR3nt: TGTGCCAGCAGTCCCACTTTAGCGCCCGACCAAGAGACCCAGTACTTC
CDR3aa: CASSPTLAPDQETQYF

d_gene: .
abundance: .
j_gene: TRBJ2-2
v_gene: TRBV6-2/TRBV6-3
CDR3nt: TGTGCCACCCGCCGGGTCAGGGTTAACACCGGGGAGCTGTTTTTT
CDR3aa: CATRRVRVNTGELFF

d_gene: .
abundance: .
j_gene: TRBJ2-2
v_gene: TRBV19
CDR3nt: TGTGCCAGTAGCGGGGCCGGGATTCAGTTCGCGAACACCGGGGAGCTGTTTTTT
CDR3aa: CASSGAGIQFANTGELFF

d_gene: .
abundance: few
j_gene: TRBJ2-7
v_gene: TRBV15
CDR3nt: TGTGCCACCAGCAGAGAAGTTTGGGTCAGCTCCTACGAGCAGTACTTC
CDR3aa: CATSREVWVSSYEQYF

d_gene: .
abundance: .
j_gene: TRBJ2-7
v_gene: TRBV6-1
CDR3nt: TGTGCCAGCAGGTCAGGCGCTTTGGCCTACGAGCAGTACTTC
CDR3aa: CASRSGALAYEQYF

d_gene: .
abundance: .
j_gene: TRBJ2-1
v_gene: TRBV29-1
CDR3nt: TGCAGCGTTGTAACGAGCTCCTACAATGAGCAGTTCTTC
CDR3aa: CSVVTSSYNEQFF

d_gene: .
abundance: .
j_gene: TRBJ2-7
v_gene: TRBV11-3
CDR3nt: TGTGCCAGCAGCCCAGGGGGGCAGTCGCCTACCTACGAGCAGTACTTC
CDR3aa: CASSPGGQSPTYEQYF

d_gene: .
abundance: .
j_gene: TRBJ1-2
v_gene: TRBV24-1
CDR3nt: TGTGCCACCAGTGATTACAGGGCCGATGGCTACACCTTC
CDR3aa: CATSDYRADGYTF

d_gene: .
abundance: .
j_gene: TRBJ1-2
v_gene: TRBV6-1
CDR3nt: TGTGCCAGCAGTGAAACTTTTAACTATGGCTACACCTTC
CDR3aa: CASSETFNYGYTF

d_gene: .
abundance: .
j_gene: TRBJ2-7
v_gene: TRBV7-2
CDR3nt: TGTGCCAGCAGCCCTAGCTCCTACGAGCAGTACTTC
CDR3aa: CASSPSSYEQYF

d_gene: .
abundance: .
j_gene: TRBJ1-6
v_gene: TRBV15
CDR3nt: TGTGCCACCAGCAGAGGGAGGAATTCACCCCTCCACTTT
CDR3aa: CATSRGRNSPLHF

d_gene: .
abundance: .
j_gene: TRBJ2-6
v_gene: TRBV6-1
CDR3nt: TGTGCCAGCAAGTCCGTGTCTGGGGCCAACGTCCTGACTTTC
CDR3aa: CASKSVSGANVLTF

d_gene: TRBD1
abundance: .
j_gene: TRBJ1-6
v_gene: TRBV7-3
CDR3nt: TGTGCCAGCAGCTTAACCTCGCACAGGGGGCGTTCACCCCTCCACTTT
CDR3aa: CASSLTSHRGRSPLHF